Below, 25 T cell receptor beta chains from the same sample are listed, as sequenced in a study of metastatic and nonmetastatic thyroid tumors. TCRdb used MiXCR to call clones anew from the PCR reads. The repertoire holds about 43,000 clones, approximately 3% seen once, with roughly a tenth in the top ten. All patients reached thyroid surgery having received no treatment beforehand. The sample comprised blood. The source of these receptors is a female donor with papillary thyroid cancer or a benign thyroid nodule (not recorded which). Some clones in this sample may be carry-over from other donors' samples.

By sample share, this clone is medium-sized (0.01 to 0.1%). The chain couples TRBV6-1 to TRBJ2-7, with D uncertain. Germline assignment: CDR1 MNHNS and CDR2 SASEGT. This CDR3 comprises 13 residues. V was pared by 6 bases and J by 2 bases, with 11 bases between. For the CDR3, the DNA is TGTGCCAGCAGGAAAGACAACACCTACGAGCAGTACTTC. It codes for CASRKDNTYEQYF.

This clone was picked up many times. The J gene is TRBJ2-1, the V gene TRBV7-6; a weak D match, TRBD1 (5 bases). CDR3 length equals 16 residues. Germline V gives CDR1 SGHVS, CDR2 FNYEAQ. V was cut by 0 bases and J by 7 bases, with 16 bases left in between. This CDR3 reads CASSLALTARRNEQFF. DNA for the CDR3: TGTGCCAGCAGCTTAGCACTGACAGCCCGGCGGAATGAGCAGTTCTTC.

This clone was detected many times. J is TRBJ1-6 and V is TRBV7-3; possibly TRBD1 for D (5 bases). Trimming shortened V by 2 bases and J by 3 bases, and 8 bases separated the two germline ends. Germline CDR1 SGHTA, CDR2 FQGTGA. The CDR3 loop spans 15 amino acids. The CDR3 is CASSLQGDYNSPLHF. Written as DNA, the CDR3 is TGTGCCAGCAGCTTACAGGGCGACTATAATTCACCCCTCCACTTT.

This clone was counted at least ten times. V gene TRBV11-1 combines with J gene TRBJ2-6; D ambiguous. In germline, CDR1 is SGHAT, CDR2 FQDESV (reference sequence). The length of the CDR3 is 15 residues. The V end was cut by 4 bases, the J end by 2 bases, with 9 bases between. The CDR3 loop reads CASSYARAGANVLTF. In nucleotides, the CDR3 is TGTGCCAGCAGCTACGCTAGAGCTGGGGCCAACGTCCTGACTTTC.

This clone showed up just a few times. The rearrangement links TRBV28 to TRBJ1-2, with 9 positions matching TRBD1. Germline assignment: CDR1 MDHEN and CDR2 SYDVKM. The CDR3 covers 12 residues. With 8 bases clipped from V and 10 bases from J, the junction kept 8 bases outside the gene matches. CDR3 amino acids: CASGLRDRAYTF. Written as DNA, the CDR3 is TGTGCCAGCGGCCTCCGGGACAGGGCCTACACCTTC.

Turning to this clone: The germline gene is not matched at one end of the junction; a read error may be the cause. This chain links TRBV7-9 with TRBJ1-1; no clear D. The CDR3 consists of 15 residues. Germline V gene data show CDR1 as SEHNR and CDR2 as FQNEAQ (reference sequence). The CDR3 DNA reads as TGTGCTAGCAGCGCGAATCCTGGTCGGAACACTGAAGCTTTCTTT. It translates to CASSANPGRNTEAFF.

This clone was observed a handful of times. The V call is TRBV6-2 or TRBV6-3, the J call TRBJ2-3; D is undetermined. This CDR3 contains 14 residues. CDR1 and CDR2 (germline): MNHEY, SVGEGT. Trimming shortened V by 8 bases and J by 6 bases, and 18 bases separated the two germline ends. Written as DNA, the CDR3 is TGTGCCAGCTCCCGAATCGGGCCCGGCGATACGCAGTATTTT. This gives the protein CASSRIGPGDTQYF.

This clone appeared many times. This chain links TRBV6-4 with TRBJ1-6; D gene ambiguous. V was trimmed by 2 bases and J by 5 bases, leaving 7 bases between them. From germline, CDR1 is MRHNA and CDR2 SNTAGT. CDR3 size: 14 residues. CDR3 in amino acids: CASSDDGDNSPLHF. CDR3 nucleotide sequence: TGTGCCAGCAGTGACGACGGGGATAATTCACCCCTCCACTTT.

At least ten counts were recorded for this clone. This chain connects TRBV28 to TRBJ2-1, with 12 bases identical to TRBD2. CDR1 and CDR2 (germline): MDHEN, SYDVKM. This CDR3 region has 17 residues. J gave up 4 bases and V 1 base, and 5 bases lay outside the gene matches. The CDR3: CASSLFLAGGQYNEQFF. For the CDR3, the DNA is TGTGCCAGCAGTTTATTTCTAGCGGGAGGGCAGTACAATGAGCAGTTCTTC.

This clone was seen more than once but under ten times. This chain uses TRBV27 with TRBJ1-1; 9 bases fit TRBD1. The CDR3 is 15 residues long. V trimming: 2 bases; J trimming: 5 bases; junction bases outside the gene matches: 6. The germline V gene encodes CDR1 MNHEY and CDR2 SMNVEV (reference sequence). The CDR3 region is CASSLHLQGATEAFF. The CDR3 coding sequence is TGTGCCAGCAGTTTACACCTACAGGGGGCGACTGAAGCTTTCTTT.

As to this clone: This may arise from a read error, as a much more abundant clone is one base away. The rearrangement links TRBV28 to TRBJ2-7; D might be TRBD1 (7 bases). The CDR3 totals 15 residues. From germline, CDR1 is MDHEN and CDR2 SYDVKM. CDR3 loop: CASCSGGRSSYQQYF. In DNA form, the CDR3 reads TGTGCCAGCTGCTCAGGGGGGAGAAGCTCCTACCAGCAGTACTTC. Full variable domain (outside the CDR3, taken from reference TRBV28 and TRBJ2-7): DVKVTQSSRYLVKRTGEKVFLECVQDMDHENMFWYRQDPGLGLRLIYFSYDVKMKEKGDIPEGYSVSREKKERFSLILESASTNQTSMYLCASCSGGRSSYQQYFGPGTRLTVT.

In this sample, this clone turned up a few times. V gene TRBV6-2 or TRBV6-3 combines with J gene TRBJ1-2; D is undetermined. The V and J ends lost 2 bases and 3 bases respectively, with 10 bases between them. From germline, CDR1 is MNHEY and CDR2 SVGEGT. The CDR3 has 14 residues. The CDR3 sequence is CASSYLGGYYGYTF. The CDR3 region has the DNA TGTGCCAGCAGTTACCTCGGCGGATACTATGGCTACACCTTC.

This clone was observed many times. V usage is TRBV5-1 and J usage is TRBJ1-6; D possibly corresponds to TRBD1 (6 bases). V lost 3 bases and J 5 bases, leaving 6 bases between the germline ends. The V gene's germline CDR1 is SGHRS and CDR2 YFSETQ. CDR3 length: 13 amino acids. CDR3 region: CASSWDNNSPLHF. The CDR3 bases are TGCGCCAGCAGCTGGGACAATAATTCACCCCTCCACTTT.

There are many counts of this clone. The gene calls are TRBV5-1 and TRBJ2-5; 7 bases fit TRBD2. The CDR3 loop spans 17 amino acids. Trimming cost V 6 bases and J 5 bases; bases outside gene matches: 19. CDR1 SGHRS and CDR2 YFSETQ come from the germline V gene. The CDR3 DNA sequence: TGCGCCAGCAACCCCCGAGGCGCGGGGGTGGGGTTGGAGACCCAGTACTTC. This encodes CASNPRGAGVGLETQYF.

This clone was seen more than once but under ten times. V gene TRBV24-1 combines with J gene TRBJ1-5; D ambiguous. The CDR3 has 14 residues. Trimming pared 3 bases from V and 3 bases from J, leaving 8 bases between. Germline V CDR1 and CDR2: KGHDR, SFDVKD. CDR3 nucleotide sequence: TGTGCCACCAGTGATCATAGAACCAATCAGCCCCAGCATTTT. It is translated as CATSDHRTNQPQHF.

This chain links TRBV27 with TRBJ1-6; D not resolved. The V gene lost 4 bases and the J gene lost 0 bases, with 10 bases spanning the gap. This CDR3 has 16 residues. Per the germline V gene, CDR1 is MNHEY and CDR2 is SMNVEV (reference sequence). The CDR3 sequence is CASSSATSSYNSPLHF. For the CDR3, the DNA is TGTGCCAGCAGTTCAGCAACGAGCTCCTATAATTCACCCCTCCACTTT.

Ten or more counts support this clone. The genes are TRBV19 and TRBJ1-6, with TRBD1 matching over 10 bases. V was clipped by 4 bases and J by 9 bases; unmatched bases: 6. The CDR3 is 15 amino acids. Germline V gene lookup returns CDR1 LNHDA and CDR2 SQIVND (reference sequence). CDR3 nucleotide sequence: TGTGCCAGTAGTAGACAGGGGGCTAAGGGTTCACCCCTCCACTTT. This encodes CASSRQGAKGSPLHF.

For this clone: Relative to the germline gene, one junction end is altered; a read error may explain this. V is TRBV6-2 or TRBV6-3 and J is TRBJ2-5; the D is unclear. The CDR3 length is 14 residues. CDR1 and CDR2 from the germline V gene are MNHEY and SVGEGT. CDR3 region: CASTFPAKPETQYF. CDR3 DNA: TGTGCCAGCACTTTCCCGGCCAAACCGGAGACGCAGTACTTC.

This clone was seen ten or more times. The gene calls are TRBV10-3 and TRBJ2-1, with a weak D call TRBD1 (6 bases). The germline CDR1 and CDR2 sequences are ENHRY and SYGVKD. CDR3 length: 15 amino acids. V gave up 4 bases and J gave up 2 bases, with 12 bases separating them. Here the CDR3 reads CAISAPGVTYNEQFF. CDR3 nucleotide sequence: TGTGCCATCAGTGCCCCAGGGGTAACCTACAATGAGCAGTTCTTC.

This clone was seen many times. The sample carries other DNA sequences with the same CDR3. The rearrangement uses TRBV5-1 and TRBJ2-1; the match to TRBD2 covers 7 bases. The CDR3 runs 13 residues. Germline V gene sequence: CDR1 SGHRS, CDR2 YFSETQ. Trimming removed 7 bases from V and 1 base from J; junction bases left unmatched: 2. The CDR3 reads CASSAGSYNEQFF. DNA of the CDR3: TGCGCCAGCTCAGCGGGATCCTACAATGAGCAGTTCTTC. The complete variable domain, with remaining parts taken from reference TRBV5-1 and TRBJ2-1, reads KAGVTQTPRYLIKTRGQQVTLSCSPISGHRSVSWYQQTPGQGLQFLFEYFSETQRNKGNFPGRFSGRQFSNSRSEMNVSTLELGDSALYLCASSAGSYNEQFFGPGTRLTVL.

This clone was detected a few times. Here the CDR3 DNA reads TGTGCCAGCAGATTGTTAAGGGACTACACCTTC. As protein: CASRLLRDYTF. This chain uses TRBV5-6 with TRBJ1-2, with D unclear. CDR3 length equals 11 residues. Trimming stripped 5 bases from V and 10 bases from J, with 12 bases between. CDR1 SGHDT and CDR2 YYEEEE come from the germline V gene.

This clone was counted many times. The chain uses TRBV20-1 and TRBJ1-1; D gene ambiguous. Trimming pared 5 bases from V and 0 bases from J, leaving 10 bases between. CDR1 is DFQATT and CDR2 is SNEGSKA in the germline V gene (reference sequence). This CDR3 comprises 13 residues. CDR3 amino acids: CSAPATVNTEAFF. The DNA for the CDR3 is TGCAGTGCTCCGGCGACGGTGAACACTGAAGCTTTCTTT.

This clone has a handful of counts. V usage is TRBV28 and J usage is TRBJ2-2; D is ambiguous. Germline V gene sequence: CDR1 MDHEN, CDR2 SYDVKM. V was shortened by 2 bases and J by 7 bases, with 11 bases between the two germline ends. The CDR3 has 14 residues. This CDR3 is CASSLRRLDGELFF. Written as DNA, the CDR3 is TGTGCCAGCAGTTTAAGACGATTGGACGGGGAGCTGTTTTTT.

This chain connects TRBV20-1 to TRBJ2-7; 7 bases line up with TRBD1. The CDR3 is made up of 15 amino acids. V gave up 4 bases and J gave up 4 bases; unmatched junction bases: 13. Germline loops: CDR1 DFQATT, CDR2 SNEGSKA (reference sequence). CDR3 nucleotides: TGCAGTGCTACTACAGGGACAGAAACCGCATACGAGCAGTACTTC. Its protein product is CSATTGTETAYEQYF.

The sample holds many counts of this clone. The CDR3 sequence is CAWSWGGELFF. DNA of the CDR3: TGTGCCTGGAGTTGGGGCGGGGAGCTGTTTTTT. This chain joins TRBV30 and TRBJ2-2; D gene unclear. This CDR3 is built from 11 residues. V lost 2 bases, J lost 7 bases, and 5 bases lay in between. The V gene's germline CDR1 is GTSNPN and CDR2 SVGIG (reference sequence).